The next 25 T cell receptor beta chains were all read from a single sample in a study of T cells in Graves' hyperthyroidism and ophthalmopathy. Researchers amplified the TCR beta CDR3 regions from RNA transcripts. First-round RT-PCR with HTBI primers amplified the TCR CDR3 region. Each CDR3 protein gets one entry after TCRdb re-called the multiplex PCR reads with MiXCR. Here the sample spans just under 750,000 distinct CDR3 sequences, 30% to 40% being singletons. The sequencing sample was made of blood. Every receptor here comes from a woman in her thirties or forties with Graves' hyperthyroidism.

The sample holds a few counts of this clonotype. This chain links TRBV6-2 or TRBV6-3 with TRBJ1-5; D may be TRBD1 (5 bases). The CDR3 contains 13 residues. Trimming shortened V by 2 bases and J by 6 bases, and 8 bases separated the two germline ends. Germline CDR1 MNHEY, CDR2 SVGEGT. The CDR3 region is CASSYTGGQPQHF. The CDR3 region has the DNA TGTGCCAGCAGTTACACAGGAGGTCAGCCCCAGCATTTT.

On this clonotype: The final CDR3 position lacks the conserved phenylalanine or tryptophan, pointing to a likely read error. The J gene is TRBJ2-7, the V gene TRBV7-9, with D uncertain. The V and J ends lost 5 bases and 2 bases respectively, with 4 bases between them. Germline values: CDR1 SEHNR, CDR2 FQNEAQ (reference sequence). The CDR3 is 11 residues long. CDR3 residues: CASSRTYEQYL. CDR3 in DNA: TGTGCCAGCAGCCGAACCTACGAGCAGTACCTC.

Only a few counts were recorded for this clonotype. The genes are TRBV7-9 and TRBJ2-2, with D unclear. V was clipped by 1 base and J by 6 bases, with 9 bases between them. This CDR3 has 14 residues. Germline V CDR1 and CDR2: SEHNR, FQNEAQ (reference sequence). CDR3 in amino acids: CASSLDGASGELFF. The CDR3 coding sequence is TGTGCCAGCAGCTTAGATGGAGCTTCCGGGGAGCTGTTTTTT. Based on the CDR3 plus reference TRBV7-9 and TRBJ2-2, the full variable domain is DTGVSQNPRHKITKRGQNVTFRCDPISEHNRLYWYRQTLGQGPEFLTYFQNEAQLEKSRLLSDRFSAERPKGSFSTLEIQRTEQGDSAMYLCASSLDGASGELFFGEGSRLTVL.

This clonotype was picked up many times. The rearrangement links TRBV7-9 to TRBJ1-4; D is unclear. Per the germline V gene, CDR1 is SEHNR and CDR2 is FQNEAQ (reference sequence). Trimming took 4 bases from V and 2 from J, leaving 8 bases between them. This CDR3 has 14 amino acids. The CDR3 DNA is TGTGCCAGCAGCTCACTAGCTACTAATGAAAAACTGTTTTTT. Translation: CASSSLATNEKLFF.

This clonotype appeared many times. CDR3 region: CASSYPGTGVQYF. Here the CDR3 DNA reads TGTGCCAGCAGTTACCCCGGGACAGGGGTGCAGTACTTC. The chain is built from TRBV6-5 and TRBJ2-7; 10 bases agree with TRBD1. The CDR3 sequence is 13 residues long. Germline-derived CDR1 and CDR2 are MNHEY and SVGAGI. Trimming took 2 bases from V and 9 from J; bases not matched to a gene: 4.

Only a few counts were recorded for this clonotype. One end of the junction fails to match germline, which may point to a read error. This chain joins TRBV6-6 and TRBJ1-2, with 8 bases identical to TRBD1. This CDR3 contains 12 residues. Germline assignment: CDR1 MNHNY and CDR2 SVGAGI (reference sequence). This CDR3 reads CAGSSDRGGYTF. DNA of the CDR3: TGTGCCGGCAGTTCCGACAGGGGTGGCTACACCTTC.

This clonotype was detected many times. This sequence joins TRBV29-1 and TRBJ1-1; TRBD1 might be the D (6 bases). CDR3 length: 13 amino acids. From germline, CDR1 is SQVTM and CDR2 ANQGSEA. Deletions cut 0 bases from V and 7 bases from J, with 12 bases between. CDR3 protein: CSVEDRGAGEAFF. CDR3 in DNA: TGCAGCGTTGAAGATCGGGGGGCGGGTGAAGCTTTCTTT.

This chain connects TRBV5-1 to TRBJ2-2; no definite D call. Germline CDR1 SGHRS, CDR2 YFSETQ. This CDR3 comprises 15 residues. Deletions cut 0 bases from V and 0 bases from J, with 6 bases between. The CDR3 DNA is TGCGCCAGCAGCTTGGAAGTAACGAACACCGGGGAGCTGTTTTTT. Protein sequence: CASSLEVTNTGELFF.

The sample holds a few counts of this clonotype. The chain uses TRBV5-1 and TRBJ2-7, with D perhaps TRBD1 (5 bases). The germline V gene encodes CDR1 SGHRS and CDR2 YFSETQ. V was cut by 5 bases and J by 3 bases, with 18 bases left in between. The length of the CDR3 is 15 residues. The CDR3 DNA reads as TGCGCCAGCAGTCCATTTCAGGGAAACTTCTACGAGCAGTACTTC. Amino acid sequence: CASSPFQGNFYEQYF.

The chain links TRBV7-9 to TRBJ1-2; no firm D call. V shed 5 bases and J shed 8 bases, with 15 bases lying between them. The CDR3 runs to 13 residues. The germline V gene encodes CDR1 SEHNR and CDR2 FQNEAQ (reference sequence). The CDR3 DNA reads TGTGCCAGCAGCCTCGGGAGGGCTCGCGGCTACACCTTC. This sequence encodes CASSLGRARGYTF. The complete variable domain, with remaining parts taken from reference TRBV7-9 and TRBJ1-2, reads DTGVSQNPRHKITKRGQNVTFRCDPISEHNRLYWYRQTLGQGPEFLTYFQNEAQLEKSRLLSDRFSAERPKGSFSTLEIQRTEQGDSAMYLCASSLGRARGYTFGSGTRLTVV.

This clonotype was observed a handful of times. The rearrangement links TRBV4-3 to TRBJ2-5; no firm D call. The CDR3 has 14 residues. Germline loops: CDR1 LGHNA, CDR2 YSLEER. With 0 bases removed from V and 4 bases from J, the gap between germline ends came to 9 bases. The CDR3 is CASSQDRFGETQYF. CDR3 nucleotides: TGCGCCAGCAGCCAAGATCGGTTTGGAGAGACCCAGTACTTC.

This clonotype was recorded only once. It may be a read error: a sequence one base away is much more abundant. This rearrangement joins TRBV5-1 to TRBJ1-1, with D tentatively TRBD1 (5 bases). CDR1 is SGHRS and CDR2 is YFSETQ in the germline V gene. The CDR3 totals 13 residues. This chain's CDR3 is CASSFPGITEASF. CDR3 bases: TGCGCCAGCAGCTTCCCAGGGATCACTGAAGCTTCCTTT.

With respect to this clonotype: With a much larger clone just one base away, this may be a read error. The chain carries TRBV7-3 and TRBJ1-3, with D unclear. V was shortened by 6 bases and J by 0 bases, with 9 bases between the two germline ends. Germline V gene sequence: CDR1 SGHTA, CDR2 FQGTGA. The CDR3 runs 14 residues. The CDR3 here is CASRNGLSGNTIYF. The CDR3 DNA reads TGTGCCAGCAGGAATGGCCTCTCTGGAAACACCATATATTTT. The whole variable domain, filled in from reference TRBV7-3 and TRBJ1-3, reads GAGVSQTPSNKVTEKGKYVELRCDPISGHTALYWYRQSLGQGPEFLIYFQGTGAADDSGLPNDRFFAVRPEGSVSTLKIQRTERGDSAVYLCASRNGLSGNTIYFGEGSWLTVV.

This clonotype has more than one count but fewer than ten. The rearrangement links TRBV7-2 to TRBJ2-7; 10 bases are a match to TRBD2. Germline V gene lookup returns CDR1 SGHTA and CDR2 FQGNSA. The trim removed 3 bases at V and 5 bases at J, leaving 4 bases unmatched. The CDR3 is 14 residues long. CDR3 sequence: CASSFSGRADEQYF. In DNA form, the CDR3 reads TGTGCCAGCAGCTTCAGCGGGAGGGCCGACGAGCAGTACTTC.

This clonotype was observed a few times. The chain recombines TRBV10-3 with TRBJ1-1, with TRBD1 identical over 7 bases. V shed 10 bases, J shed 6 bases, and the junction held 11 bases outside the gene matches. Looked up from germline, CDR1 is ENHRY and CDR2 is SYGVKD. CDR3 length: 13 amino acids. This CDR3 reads CASRQGRLAEAFF. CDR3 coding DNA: TGTGCCAGCCGACAGGGTCGCCTAGCTGAAGCTTTCTTT.

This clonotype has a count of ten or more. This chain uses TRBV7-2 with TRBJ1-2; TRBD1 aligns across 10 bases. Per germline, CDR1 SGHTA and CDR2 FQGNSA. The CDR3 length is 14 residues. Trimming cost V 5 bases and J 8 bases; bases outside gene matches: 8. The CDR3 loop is CASSGFDRGQGYTF. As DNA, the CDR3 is TGTGCCAGCAGCGGTTTCGACAGGGGGCAAGGCTACACCTTC.

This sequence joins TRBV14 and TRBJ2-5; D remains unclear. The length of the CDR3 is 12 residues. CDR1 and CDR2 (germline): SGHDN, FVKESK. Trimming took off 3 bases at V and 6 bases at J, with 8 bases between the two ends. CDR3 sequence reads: CASSQGTQTQYF. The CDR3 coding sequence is TGTGCCAGCAGCCAGGGCACCCAGACCCAGTACTTC.

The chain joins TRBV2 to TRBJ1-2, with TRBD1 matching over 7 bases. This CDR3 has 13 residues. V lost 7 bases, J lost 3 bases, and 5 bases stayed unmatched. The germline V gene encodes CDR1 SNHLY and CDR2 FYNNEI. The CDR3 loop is CASTEGQYYGYTF. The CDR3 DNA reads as TGTGCCAGCACCGAGGGACAGTACTATGGCTACACCTTC.

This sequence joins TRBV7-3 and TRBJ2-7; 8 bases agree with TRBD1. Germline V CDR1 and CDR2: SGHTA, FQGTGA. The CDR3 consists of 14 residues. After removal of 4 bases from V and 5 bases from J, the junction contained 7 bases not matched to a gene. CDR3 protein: CASSSTGDRHEQYF. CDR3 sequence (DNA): TGTGCCAGCAGCTCGACAGGGGACAGACACGAGCAGTACTTC.

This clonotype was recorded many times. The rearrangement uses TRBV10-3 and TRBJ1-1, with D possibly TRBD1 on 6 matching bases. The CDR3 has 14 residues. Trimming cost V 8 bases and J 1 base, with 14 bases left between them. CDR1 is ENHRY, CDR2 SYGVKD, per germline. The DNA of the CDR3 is TGTGCCATCGATGCGGGCAGGGGGAACACTGAAGCTTTCTTT. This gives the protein CAIDAGRGNTEAFF.

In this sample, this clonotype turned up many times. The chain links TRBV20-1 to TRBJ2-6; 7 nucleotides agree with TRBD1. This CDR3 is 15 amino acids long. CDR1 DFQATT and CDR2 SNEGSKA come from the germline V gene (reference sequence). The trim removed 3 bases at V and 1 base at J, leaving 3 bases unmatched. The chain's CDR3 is CSASPGGSGANVLTF. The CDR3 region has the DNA TGCAGTGCTAGTCCAGGGGGATCTGGGGCCAACGTCCTGACTTTC.

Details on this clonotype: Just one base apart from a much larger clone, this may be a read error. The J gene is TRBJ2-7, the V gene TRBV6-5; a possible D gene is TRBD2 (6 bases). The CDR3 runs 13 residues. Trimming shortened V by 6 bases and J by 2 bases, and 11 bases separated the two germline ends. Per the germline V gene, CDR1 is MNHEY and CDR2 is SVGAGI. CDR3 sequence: CASRGGFPYEQYF. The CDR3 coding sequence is TGTGCCAGCAGAGGAGGGTTCCCCTACGAGCAGTACTTC.

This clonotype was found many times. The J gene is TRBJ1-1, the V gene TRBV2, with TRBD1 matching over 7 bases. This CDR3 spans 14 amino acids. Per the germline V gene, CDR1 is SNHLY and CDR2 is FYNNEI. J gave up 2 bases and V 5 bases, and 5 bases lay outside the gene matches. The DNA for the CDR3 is TGTGCCAGCAGTCCCGGGGACAGTAACACTGAAGCTTTCTTT. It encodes CASSPGDSNTEAFF.

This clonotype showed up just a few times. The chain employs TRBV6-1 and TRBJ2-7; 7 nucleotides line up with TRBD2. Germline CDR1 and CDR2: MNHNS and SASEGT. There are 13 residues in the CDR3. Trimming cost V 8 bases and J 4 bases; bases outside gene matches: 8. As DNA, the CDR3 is TGTGCCAGCGTAAAGTCCGGGGGGTACGAGCAGTACTTC. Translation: CASVKSGGYEQYF.

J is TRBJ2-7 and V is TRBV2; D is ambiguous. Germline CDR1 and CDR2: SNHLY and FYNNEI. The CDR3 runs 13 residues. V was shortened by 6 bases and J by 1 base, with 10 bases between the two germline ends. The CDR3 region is CASRQVQSYEQYF. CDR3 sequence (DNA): TGTGCCAGCAGACAAGTCCAGTCCTACGAGCAGTACTTC.